The rows below give T cell receptor beta chains drawn from one sample of a study of T cell responses to AZD1222 COVID-19 vaccine. Here immunoSEQ multiplex PCR was the method, and the copy in TCRdb shows in-frame clones only, minus some. The table lists roughly 77,000 clones, approximately 90% of them singletons. Sequencing was performed on peripheral blood, taken 28 days after the second AZD1222 dose. Receptors were obtained from an adult who received the AZD1222 COVID-19 vaccine. Both conserved end residues are part of each CDR3. Fields, in order: D gene, V gene, J gene, CDR3 protein, CDR3 DNA. D genes are given only for firm matches.

>.|TRBV5-6|TRBJ2-4
CASSPHIAPRYF
TGTGCCAGCAGCCCCCACATCGCCCCCCGGTACTTC
>.|TRBV24-1|TRBJ1-5
CATSDVNQPQHF
TGTGCCACCAGTGATGTTAATCAGCCCCAGCATTTT
>.|TRBV2|TRBJ1-2
CASSPSGRLGGSVGYGYTF
TGTGCCAGCAGTCCAAGCGGGAGGCTCGGCGGATCCGTTGGCTATGGCTACACCTTC
>TRBD1|TRBV11-3|TRBJ2-7
CASSFGQQGIYEQYF
TGTGCCAGCAGCTTCGGACAACAGGGGATCTACGAGCAGTACTTC
>.|TRBV11-3|TRBJ2-1
CASSSPTPSRVEQFF
TGTGCCAGCAGCTCTCCAACTCCCTCAAGGGTAGAGCAGTTCTTC
>TRBD1|TRBV15|TRBJ2-2
CATSREPQGIIGELFF
TGTGCCACCAGCAGAGAACCACAGGGGATTATCGGGGAGCTGTTTTTT
>.|TRBV2|TRBJ1-5
CASSEARGEPQHF
TGTGCCAGCAGTGAAGCGAGGGGAGAGCCCCAGCATTTT
>.|TRBV11-2|TRBJ2-7
CASSLVSGPTYEQYF
TGTGCCAGCAGCTTAGTCAGTGGCCCAACCTACGAGCAGTACTTC
>.|TRBV11-3|TRBJ2-1
CASSSAASYNEQFF
TGTGCCAGCAGCTCTGCGGCCTCCTACAATGAGCAGTTCTTC
>.|TRBV5-6|TRBJ1-2
CASSLAHYGYTF
TGTGCCAGCAGCTTGGCACACTATGGCTACACCTTC
>.|TRBV2|TRBJ1-6
CASRPGRNNSPLHF
TGTGCCAGCAGGCCGGGACGAAATAATTCACCCCTCCACTTT
>.|TRBV29-1|TRBJ1-1
CSVVSVRESTEAFF
TGCAGCGTTGTTTCGGTCAGGGAGAGCACTGAAGCTTTCTTT
>TRBD1|TRBV7-3|TRBJ1-2
CASSPGQGAYGYTF
TGTGCCAGCAGCCCAGGACAGGGGGCGTATGGCTACACCTTC
>.|TRBV2|TRBJ1-5
CASSLEGDQAQHF
TGTGCCAGCAGTCTCGAGGGGGATCAGGCCCAGCATTTT
>.|TRBV28|TRBJ1-1
CASSLPPGSTEAFF
TGTGCCAGCAGTCTCCCCCCCGGCAGCACTGAAGCTTTCTTT
>.|TRBV5-1|TRBJ2-7
CASSLGRGTGEQYF
TGCGCCAGCAGCTTGGGGCGGGGTACGGGCGAGCAGTACTTC
>TRBD2|TRBV7-2|TRBJ2-7
CASSLAGGSIYEQYF
TGTGCCAGCAGCTTAGCGGGAGGGAGTATCTACGAGCAGTACTTC
>.|TRBV4-3|TRBJ2-2
CASSQGRGYDTGELFF
TGCGCCAGCAGCCAAGGGAGGGGTTACGACACCGGGGAGCTGTTTTTT
>.|TRBV7-2|TRBJ1-1
CASSLAVLTEAFF
TGTGCCAGCAGCTTAGCGGTCCTCACTGAAGCTTTCTTT
>.|TRBV7-9|TRBJ2-2
CASSLRQNTGELFF
TGTGCCAGCAGCTTACGACAGAACACCGGGGAGCTGTTTTTT